These 6 T cell receptor beta chains came from one sample sequenced in a study of control samples from healthy donors and cancer patients. TCRdb's table, derived via immunoSEQ multiplex PCR, lists solely in-frame clones and lacks some. The table includes 350,000 to 450,000 clones, around 90% detected once. Sequences were obtained from PBMCs. These receptors originate from a man between 40 and 49 years old with head and neck cancer.

The chain employs TRBV5-1 and TRBJ1-5, with a tentative D call TRBD1 (6 bases). The CDR3 covers 16 residues. With 2 bases removed from V and 7 bases from J, the gap between germline ends came to 19 bases. Germline values: CDR1 SGHRS, CDR2 YFSETQ. DNA of the CDR3: TGCGCCAGCAGCTTAGAACCCCAGGGGACGGGGCAGCCCCAGCATTTT. It translates to CASSLEPQGTGQPQHF.

The CDR3 region is CATSDSQGQGGETQYF. The CDR3 DNA is TGTGCCACCAGTGACTCTCAAGGACAGGGGGGAGAGACCCAGTACTTC. This rearrangement joins TRBV24-1 to TRBJ2-5; TRBD1 matches at 10 bases. Germline CDR1 reads KGHDR; CDR2 reads SFDVKD. The CDR3 consists of 16 residues. Trimming removed 4 bases from V and 4 bases from J; junction bases left unmatched: 8.

With respect to this clone: This sample also contains other DNA sequences that code for the same CDR3. The chain recombines TRBV5-4 with TRBJ2-5; D may correspond to TRBD1 or TRBD2 (5 bases each). Germline CDR1 reads SGHNT; CDR2 reads YYREEE (reference sequence). V lost 1 base and J 1 base, leaving 8 bases between the germline ends. The CDR3 loop spans 14 amino acids. CDR3 bases: TGTGCCAGCAGCTTGACCGGGGCCCAAGAGACCCAGTACTTC. This encodes CASSLTGAQETQYF.

The chain is built from TRBV6-5 and TRBJ1-1; D remains ambiguous. This CDR3 spans 14 amino acids. Deletions cut 2 bases from V and 1 base from J, with 8 bases between. Germline-derived CDR1 and CDR2 are MNHEY and SVGAGI. The CDR3 is CASSYGQKNTEAFF. CDR3 nucleotide sequence: TGTGCCAGCAGTTACGGGCAAAAGAACACTGAAGCTTTCTTT.

The rearrangement joins TRBV19 to TRBJ2-5; TRBD1 agrees at 12 bases. The CDR3 runs 13 residues. The junction had 5 bases not matched to a gene; V was cut back by 10 bases and J by 5 bases. CDR1 is LNHDA, CDR2 SQIVND, per germline (reference sequence). CDR3 coding DNA: TGTGCCACAGGGACAGGGGGCGCCGAGACCCAGTACTTC. Protein: CATGTGGAETQYF.

CDR3 DNA: TGTGCCAGCAGAGGGAACTATAATTCACCCCTCCACTTT. This encodes CASRGNYNSPLHF. The chain carries TRBV28 and TRBJ1-6; unclear D gene. Per germline, CDR1 MDHEN and CDR2 SYDVKM. The CDR3 extends over 13 amino acids. Trimming removed 6 bases from V and 3 bases from J, with 6 bases in between.